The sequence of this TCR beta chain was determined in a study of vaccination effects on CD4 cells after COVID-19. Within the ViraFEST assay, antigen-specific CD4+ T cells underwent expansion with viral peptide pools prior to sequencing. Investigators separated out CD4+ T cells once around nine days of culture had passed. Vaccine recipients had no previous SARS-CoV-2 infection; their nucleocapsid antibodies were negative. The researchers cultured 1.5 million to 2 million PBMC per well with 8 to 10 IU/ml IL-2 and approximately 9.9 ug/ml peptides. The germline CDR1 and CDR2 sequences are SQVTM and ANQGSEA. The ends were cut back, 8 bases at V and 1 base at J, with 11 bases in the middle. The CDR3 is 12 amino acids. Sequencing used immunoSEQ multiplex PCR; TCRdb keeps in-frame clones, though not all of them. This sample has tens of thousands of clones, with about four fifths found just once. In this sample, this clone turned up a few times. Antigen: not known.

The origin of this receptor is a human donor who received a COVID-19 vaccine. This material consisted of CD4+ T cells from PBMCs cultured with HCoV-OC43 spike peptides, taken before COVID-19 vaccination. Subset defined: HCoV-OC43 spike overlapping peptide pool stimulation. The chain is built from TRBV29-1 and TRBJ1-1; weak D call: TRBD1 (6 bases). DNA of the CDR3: TGCAGCACCGACAGGCAGAACACTGAAGCTTTCTTT. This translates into CSTDRQNTEAFF.